This is a list of T cell receptor beta chains from one sample in a study of technical replicates of blood from several donors. Some clones are missing from TCRdb's copy, which holds only in-frame ones; the method was immunoSEQ multiplex PCR. Of around 90,000 clones in the sample, around 94% were seen once. The sequencing sample was made of T cells isolated from PBMCs. Receptors originate from a human donor in good health. The CDR3 runs from the conserved cysteine through the conserved F or W. A D gene is named only where the DNA matches it firmly. Some rows mark clone size as missing; the rest say once, few, many or name a class of expanded clone.

>TRBJ2-3|TRBD2|TRBV10-3|NA
TGTGCCATCAAAGGACTAGCGGGAGTAGAATCAGATACGCAGTATTTT
CAIKGLAGVESDTQYF
>TRBJ1-3|NA|TRBV7-3|NA
TGTGCCAGCAGCTTAACCGGGGGTAACTCTGGAAACACCATATATTTT
CASSLTGGNSGNTIYF
>TRBJ2-7|NA|TRBV6-1|NA
TGTGCCAGCAGTGAAGGGTGGGCGTACTTC
CASSEGWAYF
>TRBJ2-1|NA|TRBV29-1|once
TGCAGCGTTGAATACGGGGGCTCCTACAATGAGCAGTTCTTC
CSVEYGGSYNEQFF
>TRBJ1-4|NA|TRBV7-6|NA
TGTGCCAGCAGCTTAGGCTCGCGGGGAGGATCTGAAAAACTGTTTTTT
CASSLGSRGGSEKLFF
>TRBJ1-3|NA|TRBV29-1|NA
TGCAGCTTTTCAGGGGCCTCTGGAAACACCATATATTTT
CSFSGASGNTIYF
>TRBJ2-5|NA|TRBV7-3|NA
TGTGCCAGCAGCCCTAGACAGGGAGGGACCCAGTACTTC
CASSPRQGGTQYF
>TRBJ2-5|TRBD1|TRBV28|NA
TGTGCCAGCAGCGAACCGCGACAGGGATTTTTAGAGACCCAGTACTTC
CASSEPRQGFLETQYF
>TRBJ2-7|NA|TRBV29-1|NA
TGCAGCGTGTGGGGCCTCTCCTACGAGCAGTACTTC
CSVWGLSYEQYF
>TRBJ1-5|NA|TRBV9|NA
TGTGCCAGCAGCCGGGGAAACCAGCCCCAGCATTTT
CASSRGNQPQHF
>TRBJ2-5|NA|TRBV10-2|NA
TGCGCCAGCAGTCCGCGAAGTGTTCAGGGAGAGACCCAGTACTTC
CASSPRSVQGETQYF
>TRBJ2-2|TRBD2|TRBV7-3|NA
TGTGCCAGCAGCTTAATAGCGGGAGGGGCCGGGGAGCTGTTTTTT
CASSLIAGGAGELFF
>TRBJ1-5|TRBD1|TRBV19|once
TGTGCCAGTAGTATAAACAGGGGTGATAGCAATCAGCCCCAGCATTTT
CASSINRGDSNQPQHF
>TRBJ2-6|NA|TRBV1|NA
TGCACCAGCAGCCAAGGTCAGGGGGCCCGAGACTCTGGGGCCAACGTCCTGACTTTC
CTSSQGQGARDSGANVLTF